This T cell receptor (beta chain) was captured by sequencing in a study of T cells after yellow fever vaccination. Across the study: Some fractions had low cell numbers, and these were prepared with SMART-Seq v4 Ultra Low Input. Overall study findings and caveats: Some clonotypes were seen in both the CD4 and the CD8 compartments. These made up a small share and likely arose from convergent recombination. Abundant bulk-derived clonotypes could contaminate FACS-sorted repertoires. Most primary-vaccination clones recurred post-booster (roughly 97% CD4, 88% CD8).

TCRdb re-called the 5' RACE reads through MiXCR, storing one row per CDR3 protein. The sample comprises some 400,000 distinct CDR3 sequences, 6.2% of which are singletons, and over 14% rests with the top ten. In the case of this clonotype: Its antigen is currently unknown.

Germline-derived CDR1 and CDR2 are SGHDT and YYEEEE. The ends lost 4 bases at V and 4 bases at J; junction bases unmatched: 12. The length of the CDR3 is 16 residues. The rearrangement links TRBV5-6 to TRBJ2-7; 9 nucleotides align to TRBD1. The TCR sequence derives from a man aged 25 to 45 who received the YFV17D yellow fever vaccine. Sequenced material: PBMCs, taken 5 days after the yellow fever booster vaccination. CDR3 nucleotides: TGTGCCAGCAGCCCAAGGACCACAGGGGGCGGGTACGAGCAGTACTTC. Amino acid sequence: CASSPRTTGGGYEQYF.